This record looks at one T cell receptor beta chain sequence and its context. This clonotype was detected ten times or more. It lacks a known antigen. Per-nucleotide qualities are absent, and no much larger clonotype sits a single base away. This entry comes from a study of T-cell reconstitution after alpha-beta-depleted transplantation in children (dated by TCRdb to the mid-2010s). As for the study more broadly: Using TCR repertoire profiling, the study followed T-cell immune reconstitution in a quantitative way in children after TCRalphabeta/CD19-depleted allogeneic hematopoietic cell transplantation.

The CDR3 starts with the cysteine, ends with the phenylalanine, and has 15 residues. CDR3 DNA is the only sequence kept; it has 45 bases, read in frame from the first base. Per the germline V gene, SGHTA is the CDR1 and FQGTGA is the CDR2. Trimming removed 6 bases from V and 0 bases from J, leaving 14 bases between the germline ends. Read against the paper, the sample's treatment or condition label means: allogeneic hematopoietic cell transplantation with graft depleted of TCRalphabeta T cells and CD19 B cells. The children who served as transplant recipients had been given grafts of TCRalphabeta/CD19-depleted allogeneic hematopoietic cells. General study outcomes and caveats: In some patients, the high TCRbeta diversity seen at day 60 was put down to recipient T cells and intrathymic progenitors that had survived conditioning. About two months after transplant, the apparently early recovery of alphabetaT-cell counts reportedly depended on just several hundred clones that had expanded rapidly and came from non-depleted graft cells. Over subsequent months, a decline in hyperexpanded clone frequencies was noted, and after one year, T-cell counts and TCRbeta diversity were mostly ascribed to newly produced T cells.

The library relied on PCR. Instrument used: Illumina HiSeq 2500. TCR library preparation used molecular barcoding, with unique molecular identifiers applied to normalize quantification of the TCRbeta repertoire. TCRdb trimmed public reads at Q25 via fastp, called clones via MiXCR and kept in-frame beta chains. Each entry merges the rows of one CDR3 protein and shows their most common DNA and genes. Recorded for this sample are fewer than 700,000 distinct CDR3 sequences; roughly 13% of them occurred a single time. The top ten hold around 2.2% of the sample. The sequence was collected from a male patient younger than 18 who had a stem cell transplant for acute myeloid leukemia, so the T cells may come from the graft donor. The sequence joins TRBV7-3 to TRBJ2-5; tentative D gene TRBD1, with 5 bases matching. The specimen was PBMCs, mostly from graft donor cells, collected 360 days after TCRalphabeta/CD19-depleted stem cell transplant. This receptor carries the CDR3 CASSPNDRNQETQYF. The sequenced DNA is TGTGCCAGCAGTCCGAACGACAGAAACCAAGAGACCCAGTACTTC.